This note documents a single TCR beta chain sequence. Its antigen is unknown. No qualities accompany the bases; no much larger clone lies one base away. At one collaborating source in Seattle, patients were enrolled during active infection and were followed longitudinally through the course of disease. Each collaborating institution followed its own protocols to collect whole blood in K2EDTA tubes. For TCRbeta analysis, collaborator samples were shipped as frozen whole blood, as isolated PBMCs, or as DNA extracted from either sample type. The source of the sample is a study of blood T cell repertoires in COVID-19 (TCRdb year 2020). Regarding the complete study: Collaborator samples came from the United States, Italy and Spain and covered acute and convalescent phases of COVID-19. Samples were obtained from the ongoing ImmuneRACE study (first 160 participants) and from 1,254 subjects provided by 6 global collaborators. Subjects who had been exposed to COVID-19, were actively infected with it, or had recovered from it provided the deeply sampled blood TCRbeta repertoires that made up the dataset. Where available, HLA class I and class II types were obtained from metadata supplied by the sample provider rather than from assay-based typing. The repertoires were made available in a free public database intended to serve as a resource for research on the immune response to SARS-CoV-2. The material from the prospective study consisted of cDNA or gDNA derived from T cells, B-cell-depleted T cells, or PBMCs. Nearly every sample came with metadata listing a de-identified subject ID, COVID-19 status, age in years and sex.

TCRbeta CDR3 regions were amplified from genomic DNA by means of the immunoSEQ Assay, a bias-controlled multiplex PCR. The study's processing was this. The number of nucleated cells in each sample was estimated by amplification of reference gene primers within the assay. To quantify the absolute abundance of each unique TCRbeta CDR3 rearrangement, sequence reads were collapsed and filtered. For each sample, productive Simpson clonality was calculated as the square root of Simpson's diversity index across productive rearrangements. Here the immuneACCESS table is served through TCRdb, limited to in-frame sequences with V and J called. Missing clones are a known gap in these copies; in checked studies unresolved V genes cover under half, and the rest lacks a known reason. That table supplies the V and J calls and clone size; D and trimming were determined from the DNA. The sample table lists about 370,000 clones, about 90% of them with a count of one. The ten largest clonotypes hold approximately 3% of the sample.

Results the study describes overall, beyond this receptor: Clinical and demographic metadata were provided uncurated, with the amount varying by source and participant.

V gives up 1 base and J gives up 2 bases, and the segment between their germline ends measures 6 bases. The germline V gene (reference sequence) specifies LGHDT as CDR1 and YNNKEL as CDR2. The CDR3 covers 13 residues, taking in both the cysteine and the phenylalanine. Here the CDR3 DNA is all that survives: 39 bases in frame from base 1. This TCR was recovered from a woman aged 25 to 45 with COVID-19, enrolled during active disease. The sequencing input was peripheral blood. The chain is assembled from TRBV3-1 (or the pseudogene TRBV3-2) and TRBJ2-7; confidence is insufficient to name the D gene. CDR3 reads: CASSQGVPYEQYF. Read as DNA, the sequence is TGTGCCAGCAGCCAAGGAGTTCCCTACGAGCAGTACTTC.